The 18 T cell receptor beta chains reported below all come from one sample, sequenced in a study of CD8 T cells in ankylosing spondylitis (dated by TCRdb to about 2017). Paper-wide results and their limitations: A TCR beta motif made up of several highly homologous amino acid variants appeared to be characteristic of blood from ankylosing spondylitis patients.

Their antigen targets remain unknown. The library was obtained by 5' RACE. Instrument used: Illumina HiSeq 2500. TCRdb itself trimmed the public reads at Q25 with fastp, ran MiXCR and retained productive beta chains. Under each unique CDR3 protein, matching rows form one entry showing the most common genes and DNA. For this sample the table gives about 340,000 distinct CDR3 sequences, of which around 7.6% were detected only once. About 14% of the sample rests with the top ten. Source material: blood, either unsorted or a sorted T cell fraction (not recorded which). These receptors all come from a male donor with ankylosing spondylitis.

At least ten counts were recorded for this clonotype. The J gene is TRBJ2-5, the V gene TRBV9, with D perhaps TRBD1 (6 bases). Germline CDR1 and CDR2: SGDLS and YYNGEE. The CDR3 totals 13 residues. Trimming pared 0 bases from V and 6 bases from J, leaving 9 bases between. CDR3 sequence reads: CASSVAGVKTQYF. The CDR3 DNA sequence: TGTGCCAGCAGCGTAGCAGGGGTGAAGACCCAGTACTTC. The full variable domain, its missing parts supplied by reference TRBV9 and TRBJ2-5, is DSGVTQTPKHLITATGQRVTLRCSPRSGDLSVYWYQQSLDQGLQFLIQYYNGEERAKGNILERFSAQQFPDLHSELNLSSLELGDSALYFCASSVAGVKTQYFGPGTRLLVL.

In this sample, this clonotype turned up a few times. CDR3 loop: CSAGLAGGNEQFF. For the CDR3, the DNA is TGCAGCGCCGGACTAGCGGGAGGCAATGAGCAGTTCTTC. This rearrangement joins TRBV29-1 to TRBJ2-1; TRBD2 matches at 14 bases. V lost 7 bases to trimming and J lost 6 bases; unmatched junction nucleotides: 2. CDR3 length: 13 residues. CDR1 SQVTM and CDR2 ANQGSEA come from the germline V gene.

This clonotype has just a few counts. The chain joins TRBV3-1 to TRBJ1-1; D unresolved. Trimming stripped 8 bases from V and 0 bases from J, with 13 bases between. CDR1 and CDR2 from the germline V gene are LGHDT and YNNKEL (reference sequence). CDR3 length: 14 residues. This CDR3 is CASQASGMNTEAFF. The CDR3 DNA sequence: TGTGCCAGCCAGGCGAGCGGCATGAACACTGAAGCTTTCTTT.

The chain recombines TRBV11-2 with TRBJ2-2, with no clear D. Germline V gives CDR1 SGHAT, CDR2 FQNNGV. CDR3 length: 16 residues. The V gene lost 8 bases and the J gene lost 2 bases, with 18 bases spanning the gap. The CDR3 DNA sequence: TGTGCCAGCGGGTCCTTGAAGGGTTTTAACACCGGGGAGCTGTTTTTT. Translated: CASGSLKGFNTGELFF.

This clonotype was seen many times. The chain carries TRBV7-9 and TRBJ1-5; no reliable D call. V lost 5 bases, J lost 0 bases, and 5 bases lay in between. In germline, CDR1 is SEHNR, CDR2 FQNEAQ (reference sequence). This CDR3 region has 13 residues. The DNA of the CDR3 is TGTGCCAGCAGCGTAGATAGCAATCAGCCCCAGCATTTT. Translating it yields CASSVDSNQPQHF.

This clonotype was recorded a few times. The chain is built from TRBV18 and TRBJ2-1, with TRBD2 as a possible D gene (5 bases). Trimming removed 5 bases at V and 3 bases at J, with 17 bases between. Germline V lookup: CDR1 KGHSH, CDR2 LQKENI. The CDR3 sequence is 16 residues long. Here the CDR3 DNA reads TGTGCCAGCTCAACGAAGTCGACTAACGACTACAATGAGCAGTTCTTC. Translated, it gives CASSTKSTNDYNEQFF.

A few counts support this clonotype. The DNA of the CDR3 is TGTGCCAGCCGATCTCTAGAGTGGGCCCGGGAGCTGTTTTTT. Residues: CASRSLEWARELFF. The gene calls are TRBV2 and TRBJ2-2; unclear D gene. CDR3 length: 14 amino acids. Germline V CDR1 and CDR2: SNHLY, FYNNEI. V dropped 8 bases and J dropped 9 bases, with 19 bases sitting between them.

The chain links TRBV6-5 to TRBJ2-7, with TRBD1 identical over 8 bases. CDR3 length: 15 residues. V lost 4 bases and J lost 3; bases outside the gene matches: 8. Germline V gives CDR1 MNHEY, CDR2 SVGAGI. The CDR3 reads CASSFFGTGYYEQYF. For the CDR3, the DNA is TGTGCCAGCAGTTTTTTCGGGACAGGATACTACGAGCAGTACTTC.

This clonotype has just a few counts. The rearrangement joins TRBV7-9 to TRBJ1-5; D not certain. Germline assignment: CDR1 SEHNR and CDR2 FQNEAQ (reference sequence). The CDR3 sequence is 13 residues long. V lost 5 bases, J lost 0 bases, and 5 bases lay in between. The CDR3 DNA reads as TGTGCCAGCAGCCGGAATAGCAATCAGCCCCAGCATTTT. Its translation: CASSRNSNQPQHF.

This clonotype was found a few times. This chain joins TRBV7-9 and TRBJ1-4; D remains unclear. The CDR3 consists of 14 residues. V lost 5 bases to trimming and J lost 7 bases, with 14 bases between them. Per germline, CDR1 SEHNR and CDR2 FQNEAQ (reference sequence). In DNA, the CDR3 is TGTGCCAGCAGCGGCGGTTATGAAGGTGAAAAACTGTTTTTT. Protein product: CASSGGYEGEKLFF.

Only a few counts were recorded for this clonotype. This sequence joins TRBV2 and TRBJ2-2; D possibly uses TRBD1 or TRBD2 (5 bases each). The CDR3 is 13 amino acids. V shed 6 bases and J shed 6 bases, with 11 bases lying between them. Germline CDR1 and CDR2: SNHLY and FYNNEI. CDR3 protein: CASRRGGPGELFF. In DNA, the CDR3 is TGTGCCAGCAGGAGGGGTGGGCCCGGGGAGCTGTTTTTT.

The chain links TRBV4-1 to TRBJ1-5; no firm D call. V shed 1 base and J shed 7 bases, with 5 bases lying between them. The CDR3 has 12 amino acids. Germline CDR1 is MGHRA and CDR2 is YSYEKL. The chain's CDR3 is CASSQGRQPQHF. CDR3 coding DNA: TGCGCCAGCAGCCAAGGGAGACAGCCCCAGCATTTT.

The chain has TRBV6-1 and TRBJ2-7, with TRBD2 matching over 13 bases. Trimming removed 10 bases from V and 4 bases from J; junction bases left unmatched: 7. The CDR3 loop spans 14 amino acids. The germline V gene encodes CDR1 MNHNS and CDR2 SASEGT. CDR3 region: CANPTSGRGYEQYF. In nucleotides, the CDR3 is TGTGCCAACCCCACTAGCGGGAGGGGGTACGAGCAGTACTTC.

There are many counts of this clonotype. This sequence joins TRBV27 and TRBJ2-2; perhaps TRBD2 as D (6 bases). The CDR3 extends over 16 amino acids. V was trimmed by 3 bases and J by 0 bases, leaving 11 bases between them. Germline CDR1 is MNHEY and CDR2 is SMNVEV (reference sequence). The CDR3: CASSFSGTANTGELFF. CDR3 sequence (DNA): TGTGCCAGCAGTTTCTCCGGGACTGCGAACACCGGGGAGCTGTTTTTT.

The genes are TRBV12-3 or TRBV12-4 and TRBJ2-4; D might be TRBD1 or TRBD2, each matching 5 bases. CDR3 length equals 14 residues. V lost 7 bases and J 8 bases, leaving 18 bases between the germline ends. The CDR3 loop reads CASTGPVHRYIQYF. In DNA form, the CDR3 reads TGTGCCAGCACGGGACCGGTACATCGATACATTCAGTACTTC.

The table lists this clonotype with many counts. J is TRBJ2-6 and V is TRBV20-1; D uncertain. Germline V lookup: CDR1 DFQATT, CDR2 SNEGSKA (reference sequence). V was cut by 3 bases and J by 1 base, with 4 bases left in between. CDR3 length: 13 residues. DNA of the CDR3: TGCAGTGCTAGTCGTTCTGGGGCCAACGTCCTGACTTTC. Protein product: CSASRSGANVLTF.

The chain is built from TRBV4-3 and TRBJ2-3, with 12 positions matching TRBD2. Germline V gene data show CDR1 as LGHNA and CDR2 as YSLEER. The CDR3 covers 19 residues. The junction had 7 bases not matched to a gene; V was cut back by 0 bases and J by 0 bases. The CDR3 DNA sequence: TGCGCCAGCAGCCAAGAGCTAGCGGGAGGGCCCGTGAGCACAGATACGCAGTATTTT. It yields the protein CASSQELAGGPVSTDTQYF.

This clonotype was counted between two and nine times. The rearrangement links TRBV6-5 to TRBJ2-1, with D hard to call. The ends were cut back, 0 bases at V and 0 bases at J, with 15 bases in the middle. This CDR3 spans 18 amino acids. Germline V gene lookup returns CDR1 MNHEY and CDR2 SVGAGI. The CDR3 sequence: CASSYSSASPSSYNEQFF. CDR3 in DNA: TGTGCCAGCAGTTACTCGAGCGCGTCTCCAAGCTCCTACAATGAGCAGTTCTTC.